This T cell receptor (beta chain) was documented in a study of cytomegalovirus exposure and HLA in healthy donors. Study in general: Later, an analysis reported that the roughly 120 validation repertoires had used the same platform as the roughly 720 first-cohort repertoires. Study-wide points: High sensitivity and specificity were reportedly achieved when the classifier diagnosed cytomegalovirus status. Subsequent analysis showed first-cohort TCR clusters tending to co-occur in 120 validation repertoires. In vitro testing confirmed a few CMV-associated chains as specific for CMV antigens.

As to this clone: The antigen remains unidentified.

The CDR3 runs to 15 residues. V gave up 6 bases and J gave up 6 bases; unmatched junction bases: 14. Germline CDR1 SGHTA, CDR2 FQGNSA. Sequencing was performed with immunoSEQ multiplex PCR; in TCRdb, only in-frame clones are kept and a portion is missing. This table holds some 170,000 clones, less than 90% found once. This chain links TRBV7-2 with TRBJ2-7, with TRBD2 identical over 7 bases. The TCR sequence derives from a man aged 30-40 years in good health and CMV-seropositive. Sequencing used PBMCs. The CDR3 coding sequence is TGTGCCAGCAGGGCACCCGCGGCGGGAGATGGCGAGCAGTACTTC. Protein product: CASRAPAAGDGEQYF.